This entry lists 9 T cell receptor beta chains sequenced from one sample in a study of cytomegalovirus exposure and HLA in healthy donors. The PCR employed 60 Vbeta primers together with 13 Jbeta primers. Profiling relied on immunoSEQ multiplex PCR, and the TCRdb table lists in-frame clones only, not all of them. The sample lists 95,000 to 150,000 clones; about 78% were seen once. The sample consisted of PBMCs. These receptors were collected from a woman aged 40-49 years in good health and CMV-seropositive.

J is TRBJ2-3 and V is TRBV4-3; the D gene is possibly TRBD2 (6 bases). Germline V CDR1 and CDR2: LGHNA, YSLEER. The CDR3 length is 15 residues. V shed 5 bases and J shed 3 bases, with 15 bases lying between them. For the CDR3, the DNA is TGCGCCAGCAGCAGGCTAGCGAGAGGGACAGATACGCAGTATTTT. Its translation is CASSRLARGTDTQYF.

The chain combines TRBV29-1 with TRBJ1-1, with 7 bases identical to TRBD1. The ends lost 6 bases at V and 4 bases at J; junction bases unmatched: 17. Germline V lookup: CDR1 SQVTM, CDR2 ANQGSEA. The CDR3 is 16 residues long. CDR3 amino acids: CSVPQQGWEVGTEAFF. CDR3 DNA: TGCAGCGTGCCTCAACAGGGGTGGGAAGTAGGCACTGAAGCTTTCTTT.

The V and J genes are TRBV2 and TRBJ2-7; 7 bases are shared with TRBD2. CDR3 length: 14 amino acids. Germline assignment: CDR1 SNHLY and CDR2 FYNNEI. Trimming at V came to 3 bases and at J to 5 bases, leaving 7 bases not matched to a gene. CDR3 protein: CASSDGGGIHEQYF. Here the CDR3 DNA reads TGTGCCAGCAGTGATGGGGGGGGGATACACGAGCAGTACTTC. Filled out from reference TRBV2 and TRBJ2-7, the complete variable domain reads EPEVTQTPSHQVTQMGQEVILRCVPISNHLYFYWYRQILGQKVEFLVSFYNNEISEKSEIFDDQFSVERPDGSNFTLKIRSTKLEDSAMYFCASSDGGGIHEQYFGPGTRLTVT.

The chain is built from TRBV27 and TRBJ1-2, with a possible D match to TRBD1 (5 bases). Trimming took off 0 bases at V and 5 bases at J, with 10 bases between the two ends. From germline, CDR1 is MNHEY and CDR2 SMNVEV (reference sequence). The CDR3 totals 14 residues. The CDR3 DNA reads TGTGCCAGCAGTTTATCGCAGGGTGTGTATGGCTACACCTTC. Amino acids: CASSLSQGVYGYTF.

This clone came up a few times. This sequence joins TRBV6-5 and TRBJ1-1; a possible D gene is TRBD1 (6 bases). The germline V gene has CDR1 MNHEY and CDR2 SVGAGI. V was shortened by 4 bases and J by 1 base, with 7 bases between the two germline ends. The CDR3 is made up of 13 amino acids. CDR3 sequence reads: CASSFRGNTEAFF. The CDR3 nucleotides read TGTGCCAGCAGTTTCAGGGGGAACACTGAAGCTTTCTTT.

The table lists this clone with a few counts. The CDR3, as DNA: TGTGCCAGCAGGGACTCATTTAGCAATCAGCCCCAGCATTTT. Protein product: CASRDSFSNQPQHF. The rearrangement joins TRBV6-1 to TRBJ1-5, with no clear D. V shed 6 bases and J shed 0 bases, with 9 bases lying between them. Germline CDR1 and CDR2: MNHNS and SASEGT. The CDR3 spans 14 residues.

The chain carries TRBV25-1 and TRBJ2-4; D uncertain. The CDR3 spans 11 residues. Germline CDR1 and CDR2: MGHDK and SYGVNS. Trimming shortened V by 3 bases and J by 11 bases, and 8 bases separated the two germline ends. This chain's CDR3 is CASSDSLVQYF. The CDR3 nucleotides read TGTGCCAGCAGTGACTCCCTCGTTCAGTACTTC.

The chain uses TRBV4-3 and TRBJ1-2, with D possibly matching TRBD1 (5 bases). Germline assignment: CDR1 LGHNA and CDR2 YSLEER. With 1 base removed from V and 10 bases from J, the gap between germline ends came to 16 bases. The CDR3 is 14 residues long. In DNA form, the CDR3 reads TGCGCCAGCAGCCAAGGGCTGGGGGGGGTTTTCTACACCTTC. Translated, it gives CASSQGLGGVFYTF.

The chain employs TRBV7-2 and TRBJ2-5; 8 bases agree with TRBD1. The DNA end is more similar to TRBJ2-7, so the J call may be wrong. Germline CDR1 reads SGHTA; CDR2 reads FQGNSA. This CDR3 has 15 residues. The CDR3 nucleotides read TGTGCCAGCAGCCGAAGGACAGGGAGCTCCTACGAGCAGTACTTC. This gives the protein CASSRRTGSSYEQYF.